The present entry profiles one T cell receptor beta chain with its context. Its cognate antigen is unknown. Libraries for TCR beta were made by quantitative 5'-RACE with molecular barcodes. From the 5' RACE reads, TCRdb called clonotypes with MiXCR, one entry per CDR3 protein. Among over 150,000 distinct CDR3 sequences listed, around 13% were seen once. The sample belongs to a study of CD8 T cells in ankylosing spondylitis. Regarding the study as a whole: Certain motif variants had earlier been reported in reactive arthritis synovial fluid and blood.

This TCR came from a male donor with ankylosing spondylitis or in good health (not recorded which). The sequenced material came from blood, either unsorted or a sorted T cell fraction (not recorded which).

The CDR3 region is CSVEEGRGRTEAFF. For the CDR3, the DNA is TGCAGCGTTGAAGAAGGCAGGGGGCGGACTGAAGCTTTCTTT. The V gene is TRBV29-1, the J gene TRBJ1-1; 8 bases map to TRBD1. The CDR3 runs 14 residues. Germline-derived CDR1 and CDR2 are SQVTM and ANQGSEA. With 0 bases clipped from V and 5 bases from J, the junction kept 5 bases outside the gene matches. The full variable domain, rest sourced from reference TRBV29-1 and TRBJ1-1, is SAVISQKPSRDICQRGTSLTIQCQVDSQVTMMFWYRQQPGQSLTLIATANQGSEATYESGFVIDKFPISRPNLTFSTLTVSNMSPEDSSIYLCSVEEGRGRTEAFFGQGTRLTVV.